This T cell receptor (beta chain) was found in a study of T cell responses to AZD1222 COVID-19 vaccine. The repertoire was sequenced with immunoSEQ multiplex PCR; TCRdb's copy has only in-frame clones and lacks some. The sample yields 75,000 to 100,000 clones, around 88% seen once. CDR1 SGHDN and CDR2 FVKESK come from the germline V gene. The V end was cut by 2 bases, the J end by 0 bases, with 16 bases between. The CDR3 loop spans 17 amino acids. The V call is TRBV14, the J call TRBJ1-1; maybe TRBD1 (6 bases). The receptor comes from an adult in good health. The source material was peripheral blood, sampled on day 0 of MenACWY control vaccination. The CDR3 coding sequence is TGTGCCAGCAGCCAAAACAGGGAAATTTTGATGAACACTGAAGCTTTCTTT. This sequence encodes CASSQNREILMNTEAFF. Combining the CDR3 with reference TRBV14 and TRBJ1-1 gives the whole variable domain EAGVTQFPSHSVIEKGQTVTLRCDPISGHDNLYWYRRVMGKEIKFLLHFVKESKQDESGMPNNRFLAERTGGTYSTLKVQPAELEDSGVYFCASSQNREILMNTEAFFGQGTRLTVV.